This passage covers 14 T cell receptor beta chains from one sample sequenced in a study of blood T cell repertoires in COVID-19. The method was immunoSEQ multiplex PCR; TCRdb's version includes in-frame clones alone and lacks a portion of them. The sample records approximately 330,000 clones, 70% to 90% being singletons. Sequencing was done on a sample of peripheral blood. The receptors derive from a woman aged 50 to 65 with active or convalescent COVID-19.

CDR3 nucleotides: TGTGCCAGCAGTTTGCGCCTAACTAATGAAAAACTGTTTTTT. It codes for CASSLRLTNEKLFF. This chain uses TRBV28 with TRBJ1-4; D is unresolved. CDR3 length: 14 amino acids. Germline CDR1 MDHEN, CDR2 SYDVKM. V was cut by 3 bases and J by 1 base, with 6 bases left in between. The full variable domain, with the rest looked up from reference TRBV28 and TRBJ1-4, is DVKVTQSSRYLVKRTGEKVFLECVQDMDHENMFWYRQDPGLGLRLIYFSYDVKMKEKGDIPEGYSVSREKKERFSLILESASTNQTSMYLCASSLRLTNEKLFFGSGTQLSVL.

The chain couples TRBV14 to TRBJ2-1, with D maybe TRBD2 (5 bases). Trimming pared 4 bases from V and 8 bases from J, leaving 9 bases between. Germline V gene sequence: CDR1 SGHDN, CDR2 FVKESK. The CDR3 runs to 12 residues. CDR3 sequence reads: CASSRGRYEQFF. The CDR3 nucleotides read TGTGCCAGCAGCCGAGGGCGATATGAGCAGTTCTTC.

This chain links TRBV11-1 with TRBJ1-6, with TRBD1 matching over 8 bases. The ends lost 4 bases at V and 5 bases at J; junction bases unmatched: 4. The CDR3 is 15 amino acids. Germline CDR1 reads SGHAT; CDR2 reads FQDESV (reference sequence). The CDR3 loop is CASSSGQGDNSPLHF. The CDR3 DNA follows: TGTGCCAGCAGCTCCGGACAGGGAGATAATTCACCCCTCCACTTT.

This chain connects TRBV11-3 to TRBJ1-1; D possibly corresponds to TRBD1 (5 bases). Trimming took 5 bases from V and 3 from J, leaving 10 bases between them. Germline V gives CDR1 SGHNT, CDR2 YENEEA. This CDR3 has 13 amino acids. The CDR3 region has the DNA TGTGCCAGCAGCCTCAGGGTAGACACTGAAGCTTTCTTT. As protein: CASSLRVDTEAFF.

This rearrangement joins TRBV15 to TRBJ2-1, with 12 positions matching TRBD1. V was clipped by 3 bases and J by 10 bases; unmatched bases: 10. This CDR3 region has 16 residues. Per the germline V gene, CDR1 is LNHNV and CDR2 is YYDKDF (reference sequence). The CDR3 loop reads CATSSRGTGGLKEQFF. The CDR3 region has the DNA TGTGCCACCAGCAGTAGGGGGACAGGGGGCCTGAAGGAGCAGTTCTTC.

The genes are TRBV7-9 and TRBJ1-1; no reliable D call. The CDR3 extends over 12 amino acids. Trimming stripped 10 bases from V and 3 bases from J, with 12 bases between. Germline assignment: CDR1 SEHNR and CDR2 FQNEAQ (reference sequence). CDR3: CATAFGHTEAFF. The CDR3 DNA reads TGTGCCACCGCCTTCGGTCACACTGAAGCTTTCTTT.

This clone was detected only once. The chain couples TRBV28 to TRBJ2-7; D possibly corresponds to TRBD2 (5 bases). Germline V gene sequence: CDR1 MDHEN, CDR2 SYDVKM. The CDR3 sequence is 13 residues long. V was trimmed by 7 bases and J by 5 bases, leaving 15 bases between them. CDR3 coding DNA: TGTGCCAGCACTCAACCGGGGTGGGACGAGCAGTACTTC. It is translated as CASTQPGWDEQYF.

V gene TRBV5-4 combines with J gene TRBJ1-4, with D tentatively TRBD1 (5 bases). Per the germline V gene, CDR1 is SGHNT and CDR2 is YYREEE (reference sequence). Trimming removed 4 bases from V and 10 bases from J, with 14 bases in between. CDR3 length: 13 amino acids. CDR3 loop: CASSTDMGGKLFF. The CDR3 DNA sequence: TGTGCCAGCAGCACTGACATGGGGGGAAAACTGTTTTTT.

The rearrangement links TRBV10-3 to TRBJ2-1; no clear D. The germline V and J ends were trimmed by 6 bases and 2 bases, with 11 bases remaining between them. In germline, CDR1 is ENHRY, CDR2 SYGVKD. This CDR3 is 14 amino acids long. In nucleotides, the CDR3 is TGTGCCATCAGGCTAGATTTACCCTACAATGAGCAGTTCTTC. Its protein product is CAIRLDLPYNEQFF.

The chain links TRBV5-1 to TRBJ2-3; 11 nucleotides match TRBD2. The CDR3 contains 17 residues. J was trimmed by 2 bases and V by 4 bases; bases with no gene match: 9. CDR1 is SGHRS and CDR2 is YFSETQ in the germline V gene. The CDR3 DNA reads as TGCGCCAGCAGCCTTACGACTAGCGGGGTGTTCACAGATACGCAGTATTTT. This codes for CASSLTTSGVFTDTQYF.

J is TRBJ2-7 and V is TRBV5-1; no firm D call. V gave up 1 base and J gave up 3 bases, with 5 bases separating them. The V gene's germline CDR1 is SGHRS and CDR2 YFSETQ. The CDR3 is 12 residues long. The chain's CDR3 is CASSLTSYEQYF. The CDR3 bases are TGCGCCAGCAGCTTGACCAGCTACGAGCAGTACTTC.

V gene TRBV19 combines with J gene TRBJ2-5; perhaps TRBD2 as D (5 bases). V was trimmed by 1 base and J by 2 bases, leaving 8 bases between them. Per the germline V gene, CDR1 is LNHDA and CDR2 is SQIVND (reference sequence). CDR3 length: 14 amino acids. CDR3 region: CASSIGWEQETQYF. As DNA, the CDR3 is TGTGCCAGTAGTATAGGGTGGGAGCAAGAGACCCAGTACTTC.

V gene TRBV28 combines with J gene TRBJ1-4; maybe TRBD1 (6 bases). Germline V gives CDR1 MDHEN, CDR2 SYDVKM. Trimming removed 3 bases at V and 8 bases at J, with 16 bases between. This CDR3 contains 15 residues. CDR3 in amino acids: CASSFVQGRSEKLFF. The CDR3 nucleotides are TGTGCCAGCAGTTTTGTGCAGGGGAGAAGCGAAAAACTGTTTTTT.

V gene TRBV12-3 or TRBV12-4 combines with J gene TRBJ1-2; 9 bases are shared with TRBD1. The CDR3 runs 12 residues. The V segment lost 1 base and the J segment 12 bases; nucleotides outside the gene matches: 3. This CDR3 is CASSLGTGEHTF. As DNA, the CDR3 is TGTGCCAGCAGTTTAGGGACAGGGGAACACACCTTC.